Following are 2 T cell receptor beta chains from one sample sequenced in a study of blood T cell repertoires in COVID-19. The table came from immunoSEQ multiplex PCR; TCRdb's copy has only in-frame clones and leaves some out. Among around 270,000 clones, roughly 86% were seen once, and the ten largest hold over 7.5%. Sequenced material: peripheral blood. Receptors originate from a middle-aged man who had recovered from COVID-19.

This clone appeared a single time. The chain employs TRBV6-5 and TRBJ1-2, with 7 bases identical to TRBD1. Germline V CDR1 and CDR2: MNHEY, SVGAGI. This CDR3 has 15 residues. With 1 base clipped from V and 4 bases from J, the junction kept 6 bases outside the gene matches. CDR3 residues: CASSYFAGGLYGYTF. The CDR3 DNA is TGTGCCAGCAGTTACTTTGCAGGGGGTCTCTATGGCTACACCTTC.

A single count supports this clone. The genes are TRBV7-9 and TRBJ1-2, with TRBD1 identical over 7 bases. CDR1 and CDR2 from the germline V gene are SEHNR and FQNEAQ (reference sequence). The CDR3 consists of 15 residues. Trimming took 5 bases from V and 4 from J; bases not matched to a gene: 10. For the CDR3, the DNA is TGTGCCAGCAGCACCCGGACAGGAGACCTCTATGGCTACACCTTC. Its protein product is CASSTRTGDLYGYTF.